This TCR beta chain comes out of a study of T cell responses to AZD1222 COVID-19 vaccine. The method was immunoSEQ multiplex PCR; TCRdb's version includes in-frame clones alone and lacks a portion of them. Among 140,000 or so clones listed, 75% to 95% were seen once. This CDR3 spans 13 amino acids. Per the germline V gene, CDR1 is SGHRS and CDR2 is YFSETQ. V was clipped by 4 bases and J by 5 bases; unmatched bases: 5. The sequence came from an adult who received the MenACWY meningococcal vaccine as a control. This sequence joins TRBV5-1 and TRBJ2-5; TRBD1 aligns across 7 bases. The sequencing used peripheral blood, collected 28 days after the second dose of the MenACWY control vaccine. CDR3 loop: CASSPTGLETQYF. In DNA, the CDR3 is TGCGCCAGCAGCCCGACAGGGTTGGAGACCCAGTACTTC.